These T cell receptor beta chains were read from a single sample in a study of CD8 T cells in Susac syndrome. TCRdb independently ran MiXCR on the immunoSEQ multiplex PCR reads; one entry per CDR3 protein. The profile covers some 200,000 distinct CDR3 sequences, with about 96% appearing a single time and roughly 0.1% taken by the ten largest. Sequencing input: CD4+ T cells from PBMCs. Receptor source: a human donor with multiple sclerosis. The CDR3 runs from the conserved cysteine through the conserved F or W.

TRBJ2-6	TRBV4-1	CASSQEGSGANVLTF
TRBJ2-1	TRBV29-1	CSVNRGREHNEQFF
TRBJ2-6	TRBV12-3/TRBV12-4	CATCTGANVLTF
TRBJ1-1	TRBV29-1	CSVESLAAALAEAFF
TRBJ1-1	TRBV3-1	CASSQSATRMNTEAFF
TRBJ2-1	TRBV20-1	CSASLSRSSYNEQFF
TRBJ2-3	TRBV5-1	CASSLPGQGVADTQYF
TRBJ2-7	TRBV4-1	CASSQDIQDYYEQYF
TRBJ2-1	TRBV27	CASSLGIGGTGQNEQFF
TRBJ1-5	TRBV30	CAWSSGAFQPQHF